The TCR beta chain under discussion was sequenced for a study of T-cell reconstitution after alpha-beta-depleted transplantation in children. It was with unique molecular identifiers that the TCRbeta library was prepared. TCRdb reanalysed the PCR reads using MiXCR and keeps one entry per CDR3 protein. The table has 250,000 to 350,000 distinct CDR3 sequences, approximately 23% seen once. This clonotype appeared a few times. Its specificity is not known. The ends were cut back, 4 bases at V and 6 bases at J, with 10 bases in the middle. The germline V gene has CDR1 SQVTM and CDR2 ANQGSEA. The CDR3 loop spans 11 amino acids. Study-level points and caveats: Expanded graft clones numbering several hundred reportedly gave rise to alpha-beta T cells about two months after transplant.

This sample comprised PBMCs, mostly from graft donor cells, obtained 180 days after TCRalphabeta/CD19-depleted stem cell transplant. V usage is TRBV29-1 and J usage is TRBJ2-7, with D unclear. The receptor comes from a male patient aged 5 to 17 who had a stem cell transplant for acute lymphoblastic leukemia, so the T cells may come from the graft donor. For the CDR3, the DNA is TGCAGCGTTGGGGAATGGGGCGAGCAGTACTTC. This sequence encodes CSVGEWGEQYF.